What follows describes a single T cell receptor beta chain. Antigen specificity is unknown. This entry is derived from a study of response to subunit inactivated influenza vaccine. A single record per CDR3 protein comes from TCRdb applying MiXCR to the RT-PCR reads. Of under 800,000 distinct CDR3 sequences in the sample, about 14% were seen once. The CDR3 has 14 amino acids. The germline gives CDR1 LGHDT, CDR2 YNNKEL (reference sequence). V dropped 3 bases and J dropped 5 bases, with 13 bases sitting between them. Study findings and constraints: Few new T cells, the authors suggested, are recruited by each seasonal influenza vaccination.

This receptor was taken from a man in his fifties who received an inactivated influenza vaccine. The sample was PBMCs from blood, taken about 14 days before vaccination. This sequence joins TRBV3-1 and TRBJ1-2, with D unclear. This chain's CDR3 is CASSQKDGTYGYTF. The CDR3 coding sequence is TGTGCCAGCAGCCAGAAGGACGGCACGTATGGCTACACCTTC.